Sequencing of this T cell receptor (beta chain) was carried out in a study of T cell responses to AZD1222 COVID-19 vaccine (TCRdb year 2021). Looking at the study overall: A total of 230 to 250 trial participants underwent TCR sequencing, of whom about 200 had received two doses of AZD1222 and 26 had received two doses of the MenACWY control vaccine. Enrollment into the trials was organized by age into subgroups of 18-55, 56-69 and 70-plus years, and those subgroups contained 148, 28 and 57 TCR-sequenced participants, respectively.

The time point label, read with the paper, signifies: about 28 days (+/-7) after the second vaccine dose. AZD1222 recipients given second doses at about 4 weeks or at about 12 weeks were pooled, since spike-specific TCR depth and breadth were not found to differ between the two schedules. The vaccinee samples were drawn from two UK trials, COV001 and COV002, one of which was a single-blind randomized controlled phase 2/3 trial testing AZD1222 (ChAdOx1 nCoV-19) in healthy adults. Trial participant PBMC samples were collected at day 0 and day 28 after the second dose for TCRbeta chain sequencing. Overall results and qualifications from the work: Conclusions about previously exposed vaccinees are limited, since just a handful of AZD1222 recipients were seropositive for SARS-CoV-2 at baseline. Because no samples from the day 14 peak response were available, repertoires could be characterized only after the peak T cell response. The whole spike protein was spanned by vaccine-associated CD4 TCRs, and dominant responses were seen in regions 160-218 and 743-854. In the small 56-69-year group, the increase in depth fell short of significance, most likely because of low power. Most participants were white British and females outnumbered males, and the authors suggested that clonal diversity may have been underestimated. Spike-specific TCR breadth and depth rose significantly after two AZD1222 doses compared with day 0 and with MenACWY recipients. Epitopes outside the regions mutated in the B.1.351 and B.1.1.7 variants were reportedly recognized by nearly half of the unique spike-specific TCRs.

As for this clone: This receptor's antigen is unknown. Base qualities are not at hand, and no much larger clone is one base apart.

The CDR3 regions of human TCRbeta chains were subjected to immunosequencing. The published analysis was carried out like this. TCRs in the repertoires were matched against a reference library of SARS-CoV-2-specific TCRs that had been generated with the MIRA antigen-specificity platform. Breadth meant the fraction of unique TCRs that were SARS-CoV-2-associated, whereas depth meant the fraction of total T cells that were SARS-CoV-2-associated. Using the MIRA data, every spike-specific TCR was mapped to the spike region that the TCR reacted to and assigned to either a CD4 or a CD8 class. Log10-transformed breadth and depth values were compared by one-way ANOVA with Sidak's multiple comparisons tests. TCRdb carries this immuneACCESS record with in-frame sequences only. Its versions omit some clonotypes, under half of them owing to an unresolved V gene in the studies checked, with the rest unexplained. From that table come the V and J calls and clone size; the DNA was used to work out D and trimming. In this sample the table shows tens of thousands of clones, about 90% of which occur a single time. The ten largest clones take up under 3.5% of the sample.

The CDR3 runs 19 residues from the cysteine to the phenylalanine. The CDR3 DNA has 57 bases and is translated from base 1. V has 0 bases trimmed and J has 2 bases trimmed; junction bases matching no gene number 9. From the germline V gene, CDR1 is LGHNA and CDR2 is YNFKEQ. Sequenced material: peripheral blood, taken 28 days after the second AZD1222 dose. This sequence was found in an adult who received the AZD1222 COVID-19 vaccine. The rearrangement joined TRBV4-2 to TRBJ2-3; 12 central nucleotides agree with TRBD2. The CDR3 region: CASSQEPVPSGGATDTQYF. The nucleotide sequence is TGTGCCAGCAGCCAAGAACCAGTCCCTAGCGGGGGGGCCACAGATACGCAGTATTTT.